The 7 T cell receptor beta chains listed next were all sequenced from one sample in a study of blood T cell repertoires in COVID-19. TCRdb's table, derived via immunoSEQ multiplex PCR, lists solely in-frame clones and lacks some. The table shows some 270,000 clones, with approximately 88% occurring only once. Source material: PBMCs or T cells enriched from blood (not recorded which). Receptors originate from a middle-aged woman who had been exposed to COVID-19.

This chain links TRBV27 with TRBJ1-1, with TRBD1 as a possible D gene (6 bases). The V and J ends lost 4 bases and 1 base respectively, with 10 bases between them. This CDR3 has 14 residues. Germline-derived CDR1 and CDR2 are MNHEY and SMNVEV (reference sequence). CDR3 coding DNA: TGTGCCAGCAGTTATGGGGGCGCGAACACTGAAGCTTTCTTT. Amino acid sequence: CASSYGGANTEAFF.

This chain uses TRBV2 with TRBJ2-2; 7 bases are a match to TRBD2. The junction had 6 bases not matched to a gene; V was cut back by 4 bases and J by 4 bases. The CDR3 totals 15 residues. Germline V lookup: CDR1 SNHLY, CDR2 FYNNEI. The CDR3 reads CASSANGRLTGELFF. CDR3 DNA sequence: TGTGCCAGCAGTGCGAACGGGAGGCTCACCGGGGAGCTGTTTTTT.

The rearrangement links TRBV30 to TRBJ1-5; D may be TRBD1 (6 bases). CDR1 GTSNPN and CDR2 SVGIG come from the germline V gene (reference sequence). The germline V and J ends were trimmed by 2 bases and 5 bases, with 16 bases remaining between them. CDR3 length: 15 residues. The CDR3 DNA is TGTGCCTGGAGTTTTACAGGGAAGGTTGATCAGCCCCAGCATTTT. This translates into CAWSFTGKVDQPQHF.

The chain recombines TRBV11-3 with TRBJ2-3; 14 bases are a match to TRBD2. Unmatched junction bases numbered 4, after V lost 4 bases and J lost 4 bases. The CDR3 is made up of 16 amino acids. Germline V CDR1 and CDR2: SGHNT, YENEEA. The CDR3 is CASSSGLAGGSDTQYF. CDR3 DNA: TGTGCCAGCAGCTCAGGACTAGCGGGAGGATCAGATACGCAGTATTTT.

Ten or more counts support this clone. Lacking the conserved final phenylalanine or tryptophan, this CDR3 likely reflects a read error. No DNA is shown, since the ends of the CDR3 on it are uncertain; the CDR3 is the one TCRdb lists. The rearrangement links TRBV28 to TRBJ1-2; TRBD1 was called by the table and not checked on the DNA. 11 amino acids form the CDR3, both terminal residues included. Germline CDR1 and CDR2: MDHEN and SYDVKM. Here the CDR3 reads CASSMGPRQTL.

The V and J genes are TRBV2 and TRBJ2-7, with 10 positions matching TRBD2. CDR1 and CDR2 from the germline V gene are SNHLY and FYNNEI. The CDR3 sequence is 13 residues long. V was pared by 4 bases and J by 5 bases, with 2 bases of the junction left unmatched. The CDR3 nucleotides are TGTGCCAGCAGTGCTAGCGGGGGTCACGAGCAGTACTTC. Translated: CASSASGGHEQYF.

V is TRBV3-1 (or the pseudogene TRBV3-2) and J is TRBJ2-3; 16 bases are a match to TRBD2. The germline gives CDR1 LGHDT, CDR2 YNNKEL (reference sequence). CDR3 size: 17 residues. The V gene end was trimmed by 1 base and the J gene end by 9 bases; junction bases not matched to a gene: 7. The CDR3 nucleotides read TGTGCCAGCAGCCAAGGGAGACCGGGACTAGCGGGAGGGACGCAGTATTTT. Translation gives CASSQGRPGLAGGTQYF.